These 20 T cell receptor beta chains share one sample of origin, sequenced in a study of blood T cells in healthy people across ages. A J-beta primer mix and a sample-barcoded 5' primer were used in a second PCR of about 7 to 12 cycles. TCRdb redid the calling of the 5' RACE reads with MiXCR, one entry per CDR3 protein. Of around 870,000 distinct CDR3 sequences in the sample, roughly 26% were seen once. The sequenced sample was blood. These TCRs come from a woman older than 75 in good health.

In the case of this clonotype: This could be a read error, since a much larger clone is one nucleotide away. The chain joins TRBV7-2 to TRBJ2-5; 9 nucleotides line up with TRBD2. Germline assignment: CDR1 SGHTA and CDR2 FQGNSA. CDR3 length: 14 amino acids. Trimming removed 5 bases from V and 11 bases from J; junction bases left unmatched: 12. The CDR3 bases are TGTGCCAGCAGCAGACTAGCGGACTACAATGAGCAGTACTTC. Amino acid sequence: CASSRLADYNEQYF.

This clonotype was detected many times. The rearrangement uses TRBV7-2 and TRBJ2-3; D is unclear. The CDR3 covers 15 residues. Germline lookup yields CDR1 SGHTA and CDR2 FQGNSA. V was clipped by 1 base and J by 5 bases, with 13 bases between them. The CDR3 nucleotides are TGTGCCAGCAGCTTAGAGAGAGGAAATCAAGATACGCAGTATTTT. It is translated as CASSLERGNQDTQYF.

About this clonotype itself: A much larger clone lies one base from this, so it may be a read error. The V call is TRBV6-6, the J call TRBJ2-5; possible D gene TRBD1, 6 bases. The CDR3 is 15 residues long. The germline V gene has CDR1 MNHNY and CDR2 SVGAGI (reference sequence). The CDR3 sequence: CANSYSSGVWETQYF. CDR3 sequence (DNA): TGTGCCAACAGTTACTCGTCAGGGGTATGGGAGACCCAGTACTTC.

The chain employs TRBV7-9 and TRBJ2-5; D unclear. Germline assignment: CDR1 SEHNR and CDR2 FQNEAQ (reference sequence). The CDR3 contains 15 residues. V lost 6 bases, J lost 3 bases, and 17 bases lay in between. The CDR3 loop is CASSPVPYGEETQYF. CDR3 nucleotide sequence: TGTGCCAGCAGTCCTGTCCCGTACGGTGAAGAGACCCAGTACTTC.

This clonotype was seen a handful of times. This may stem from a read error, because a much larger clone lies one nucleotide away. The chain employs TRBV4-3 and TRBJ1-5; D unresolved. Germline V gives CDR1 LGHNA, CDR2 YSLEER. The CDR3 has 13 amino acids. CDR3 coding DNA: TGCGCCAGCTGCCAAGATAGCAATCAGCCCCAGCATTTT. It is translated as CASCQDSNQPQHF.

This clonotype was seen more than once but under ten times. The chain recombines TRBV3-1 with TRBJ2-7, with unresolved D. The V end was cut by 6 bases, the J end by 2 bases, with 17 bases between. Per germline, CDR1 LGHDT and CDR2 YNNKEL (reference sequence). This CDR3 comprises 15 residues. The CDR3 nucleotides read TGTGCCAGCAGTCCCTTCCCTGGTAGCCCCTACGAGCAGTACTTC. Protein sequence: CASSPFPGSPYEQYF.

This clonotype has just a few counts. The CDR3 DNA reads TGTGCCAGCAGCTATGGGACCCTGCGTTCCGGGGAGCTGTTTTTT. Protein product: CASSYGTLRSGELFF. V is TRBV6-5 and J is TRBJ2-2; either TRBD1 or TRBD2 may supply D (5 bases each). Per germline, CDR1 MNHEY and CDR2 SVGAGI. The CDR3 loop spans 15 amino acids. Trimming pared 6 bases from V and 6 bases from J, leaving 17 bases between.

CDR3 in amino acids: CSARRANGSPLHF. DNA of the CDR3: TGCAGTGCTAGAAGGGCCAACGGTTCACCCCTCCACTTT. The chain is built from TRBV20-1 and TRBJ1-6, with D uncertain. V was clipped by 2 bases and J by 9 bases, with 11 bases between them. The germline V gene encodes CDR1 DFQATT and CDR2 SNEGSKA (reference sequence). This CDR3 region has 13 residues.

This clonotype was detected only once. This clone may be a read error of a much larger clone one base away. V usage is TRBV12-3 or TRBV12-4 and J usage is TRBJ2-4, with 13 bases identical to TRBD2. This CDR3 is 15 amino acids long. V was clipped by 5 bases and J by 13 bases; unmatched bases: 11. CDR3 DNA: TGTGCCAGCAGTACTAGCGGGGGGGCGTACGAGGCCCAGTACTTC. As protein: CASSTSGGAYEAQYF.

There are many counts of this clonotype. The CDR3 loop is CASSKVLRIVDTQYF. CDR3 nucleotide sequence: TGTGCCAGCAGCAAAGTTCTAAGGATTGTGGATACGCAGTATTTT. This sequence joins TRBV6-2 or TRBV6-3 and TRBJ2-3; D not certain. V was trimmed by 6 bases and J by 6 bases, leaving 19 bases between them. This CDR3 is built from 15 residues. Per the germline V gene, CDR1 is MNHEY and CDR2 is SVGEGT.

The chain couples TRBV10-3 to TRBJ2-5; possibly TRBD1 or TRBD2 for D (6 bases each). V dropped 4 bases and J dropped 5 bases, with 17 bases sitting between them. CDR3 size: 15 residues. Germline V gene data show CDR1 as ENHRY and CDR2 as SYGVKD. The DNA for the CDR3 is TGTGCCATCAGTGCGACGGGGGCTGGGGGTGAGACCCAGTACTTC. Its protein is CAISATGAGGETQYF.

The chain employs TRBV5-4 and TRBJ1-1; 7 positions agree with TRBD1. The CDR3 contains 14 residues. After removal of 2 bases from V and 7 bases from J, the junction contained 8 bases not matched to a gene. Germline values: CDR1 SGHNT, CDR2 YYREEE (reference sequence). CDR3 nucleotides: TGTGCCAGCAGCTTAGAAGGGGGCGCTTTTGAAGCTTTCTTT. Amino acid sequence: CASSLEGGAFEAFF.

This rearrangement joins TRBV7-2 to TRBJ2-7; 7 bases agree with TRBD1. The CDR3 has 15 residues. The V gene's germline CDR1 is SGHTA and CDR2 FQGNSA. Losses at the gene ends were 2 bases for V and 0 bases for J; bases not matched to a gene: 4. The DNA of the CDR3 is TGTGCCAGCAGCTTACCCTGGGACAGCTCCTACGAGCAGTACTTC. Amino acid sequence: CASSLPWDSSYEQYF.

Comments on this clonotype: Being one base from a much bigger clone, this may be a read error. The V gene is TRBV25-1, the J gene TRBJ2-5, with TRBD1 matching 8 bases. CDR1 is MGHDK and CDR2 is SYGVNS in the germline V gene. V lost 5 bases, J lost 11 bases, and 19 bases stayed unmatched. The CDR3 is 16 amino acids. CDR3 in amino acids: CASSSPDRGWYNEQYF. Here the CDR3 DNA reads TGTGCCAGCAGTTCCCCCGACAGGGGATGGTACAATGAGCAGTACTTC.

Ten or more counts support this clonotype. CDR3 sequence (DNA): TGTGCCAGCTCACCAGACATAACTAGCACAGATACGCAGTATTTT. Translated: CASSPDITSTDTQYF. This rearrangement joins TRBV18 to TRBJ2-3; D is uncertain. The CDR3 runs 15 residues. CDR1 is KGHSH, CDR2 LQKENI, per germline. Trimming removed 2 bases at V and 0 bases at J, with 9 bases between.

This clonotype appeared a few times. The rearrangement joins TRBV5-5 to TRBJ1-5; TRBD1 matches 7 bases. Germline CDR1 is SGHKS and CDR2 is YYEKEE (reference sequence). The junction had 5 bases not matched to a gene; V was cut back by 4 bases and J by 1 base. The CDR3 length is 15 residues. The CDR3 DNA reads as TGTGCCAGCAGCATGACAGGGTCAAGCAATCAGCCCCAGCATTTT. This codes for CASSMTGSSNQPQHF.

Comment on this clonotype: This may arise from a read error, as a much more abundant clone is one base away. This chain uses TRBV6-5 with TRBJ1-2; D is uncertain. The V gene's germline CDR1 is MNHEY and CDR2 SVGAGI. The CDR3 consists of 12 residues. Trimming shortened V by 8 bases and J by 8 bases, and 15 bases separated the two germline ends. CDR3 loop: CASGSGVGGYTF. The CDR3 DNA is TGTGCCAGCGGTTCGGGTGTAGGGGGCTACACCTTC.

Comments on this clonotype: Here the CDR3 omits its conserved ending phenylalanine or tryptophan, so a read error is the likely source. This chain uses TRBV3-1 with TRBJ1-1; D gene ambiguous. The CDR3 consists of 13 residues. V was pared by 3 bases and J by 1 base, with 6 bases between. CDR1 is LGHDT and CDR2 is YNNKEL in the germline V gene (reference sequence). CDR3 region: CASSHYTNTEAFL. DNA for the CDR3: TGTGCCAGCAGCCACTATACGAACACTGAAGCTTTCTTG.

This clonotype occurred many times. The chain carries TRBV6-2 or TRBV6-3 and TRBJ2-1, with 9 bases identical to TRBD2. The CDR3 is made up of 16 amino acids. Germline V CDR1 and CDR2: MNHEY, SVGEGT. V lost 6 bases and J lost 7; bases outside the gene matches: 13. Here the CDR3 DNA reads TGTGCCAGCAGCACTCGTAGCGGGGGCCCTGGGAATGAGCAGTTCTTC. As protein: CASSTRSGGPGNEQFF.

This clonotype was seen ten or more times. This chain connects TRBV30 to TRBJ2-7; possibly TRBD1 or TRBD2 for D (5 bases each). CDR3 length: 15 amino acids. Germline V lookup: CDR1 GTSNPN, CDR2 SVGIG (reference sequence). The V end was cut by 3 bases, the J end by 4 bases, with 19 bases between. The CDR3 DNA reads as TGTGCCTGGAGCAATAAGGGGCTAGCTGGATACGAGCAGTACTTC. Its translation: CAWSNKGLAGYEQYF.